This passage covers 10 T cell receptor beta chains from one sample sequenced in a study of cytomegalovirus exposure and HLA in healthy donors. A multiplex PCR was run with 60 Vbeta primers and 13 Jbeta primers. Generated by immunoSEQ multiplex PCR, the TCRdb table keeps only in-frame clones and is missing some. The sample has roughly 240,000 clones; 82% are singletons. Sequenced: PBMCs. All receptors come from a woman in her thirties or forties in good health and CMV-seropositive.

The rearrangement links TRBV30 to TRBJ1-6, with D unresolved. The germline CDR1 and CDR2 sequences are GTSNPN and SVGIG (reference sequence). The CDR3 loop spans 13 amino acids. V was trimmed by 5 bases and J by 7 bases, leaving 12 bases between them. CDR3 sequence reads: CAWGLGENSPLHF. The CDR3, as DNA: TGTGCCTGGGGGCTCGGGGAGAATTCACCCCTCCACTTT.

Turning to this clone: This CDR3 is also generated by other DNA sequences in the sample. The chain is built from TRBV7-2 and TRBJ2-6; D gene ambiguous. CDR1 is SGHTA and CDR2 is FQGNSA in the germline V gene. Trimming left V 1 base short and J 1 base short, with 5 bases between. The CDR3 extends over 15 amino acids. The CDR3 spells CASSLGGSGANVLTF. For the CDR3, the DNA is TGTGCCAGCAGCTTAGGAGGTTCTGGGGCCAACGTCCTGACTTTC.

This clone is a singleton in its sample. The CDR3 spells CASSSSIRDSSIWANVLTF. The CDR3 DNA is TGTGCCAGCAGCTCCTCAATTCGGGACAGCTCTATCTGGGCCAACGTCCTGACTTTC. V and J are TRBV7-9 and TRBJ2-6, with 7 bases matching TRBD1. The J segment lost 5 bases and the V segment lost 4 bases, leaving 17 bases of the junction unmatched. The CDR3 has 19 residues. Germline loops: CDR1 SEHNR, CDR2 FQNEAQ (reference sequence).

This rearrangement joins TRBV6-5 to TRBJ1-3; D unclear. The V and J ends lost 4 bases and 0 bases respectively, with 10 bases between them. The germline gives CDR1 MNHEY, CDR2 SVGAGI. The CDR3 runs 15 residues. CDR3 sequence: CASSSPVLSGNTIYF. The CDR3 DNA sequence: TGTGCCAGCAGTTCTCCGGTCCTCTCTGGAAACACCATATATTTT.

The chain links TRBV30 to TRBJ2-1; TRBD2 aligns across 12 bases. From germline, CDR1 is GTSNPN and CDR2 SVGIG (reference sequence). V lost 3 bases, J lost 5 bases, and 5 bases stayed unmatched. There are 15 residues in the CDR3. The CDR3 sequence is CAWSLAGGPHNEQFF. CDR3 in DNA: TGTGCCTGGAGCCTAGCGGGAGGGCCCCACAATGAGCAGTTCTTC.

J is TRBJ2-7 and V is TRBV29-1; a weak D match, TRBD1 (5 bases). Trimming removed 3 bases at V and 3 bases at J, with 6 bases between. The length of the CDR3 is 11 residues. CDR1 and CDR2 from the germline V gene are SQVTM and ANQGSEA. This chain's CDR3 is CSVDRVYEQYF. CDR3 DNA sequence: TGCAGCGTTGACAGGGTCTACGAGCAGTACTTC.

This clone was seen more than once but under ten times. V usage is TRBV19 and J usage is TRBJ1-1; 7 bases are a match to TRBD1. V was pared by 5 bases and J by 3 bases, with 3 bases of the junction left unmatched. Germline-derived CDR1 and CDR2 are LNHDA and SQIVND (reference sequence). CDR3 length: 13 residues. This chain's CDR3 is CASSRQGDTEAFF. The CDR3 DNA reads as TGTGCCAGTAGTCGACAGGGAGACACTGAAGCTTTCTTT.

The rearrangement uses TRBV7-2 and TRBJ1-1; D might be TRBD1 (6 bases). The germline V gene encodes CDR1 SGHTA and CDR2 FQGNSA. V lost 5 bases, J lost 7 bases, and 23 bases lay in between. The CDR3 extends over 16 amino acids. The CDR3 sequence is CASSLVSNRADSEAFF. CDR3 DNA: TGTGCCAGCAGCCTAGTGAGTAACAGGGCTGATAGTGAAGCTTTCTTT.

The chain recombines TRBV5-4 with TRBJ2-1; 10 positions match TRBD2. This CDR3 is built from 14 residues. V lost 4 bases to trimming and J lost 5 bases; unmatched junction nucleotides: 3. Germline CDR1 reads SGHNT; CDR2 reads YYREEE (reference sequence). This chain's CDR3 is CASSLAGANNEQFF. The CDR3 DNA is TGTGCCAGCAGCCTAGCGGGAGCAAACAATGAGCAGTTCTTC.

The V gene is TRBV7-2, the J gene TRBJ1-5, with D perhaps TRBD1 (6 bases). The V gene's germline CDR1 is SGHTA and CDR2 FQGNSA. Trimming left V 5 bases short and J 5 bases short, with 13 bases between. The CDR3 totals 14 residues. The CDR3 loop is CASSQLQGYQPQHF. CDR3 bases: TGTGCCAGCAGCCAACTACAGGGTTATCAGCCCCAGCATTTT. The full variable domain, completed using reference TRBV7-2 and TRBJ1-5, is GAGVSQSPSNKVTEKGKDVELRCDPISGHTALYWYRQSLGQGLEFLIYFQGNSAPDKSGLPSDRFSAERTGGSVSTLTIQRTQQEDSAVYLCASSQLQGYQPQHFGDGTRLSIL.